This entry lists 8 T cell receptor beta chains sequenced from one sample in a study of cytomegalovirus exposure and HLA in healthy donors. With 60 Vbeta and 13 Jbeta primers, the PCR was carried out. The method was immunoSEQ multiplex PCR; TCRdb's version includes in-frame clones alone and lacks a portion of them. The sample shows about 170,000 clones, and over 1% sits with its ten largest clones. Input material: PBMCs. All receptors come from a woman aged 55-69 years in good health and CMV-seronegative.

The rearrangement joins TRBV25-1 to TRBJ2-1, with D uncertain. Germline CDR1 MGHDK, CDR2 SYGVNS. Trimming pared 2 bases from V and 5 bases from J, leaving 4 bases between. This CDR3 is 12 amino acids long. As DNA, the CDR3 is TGTGCCAGCAGTGAACCAAACAATGAGCAGTTCTTC. Residues: CASSEPNNEQFF.

V and J are TRBV11-3 and TRBJ2-2; 14 nucleotides agree with TRBD2. With 5 bases clipped from V and 3 bases from J, the junction kept 11 bases outside the gene matches. The CDR3 has 19 residues. Germline V gene sequence: CDR1 SGHNT, CDR2 YENEEA. For the CDR3, the DNA is TGTGCCAGCAGCCAAGGACTAGCGGGAGGACTAGCGGACACCGGGGAGCTGTTTTTT. It is translated as CASSQGLAGGLADTGELFF.

The chain links TRBV13 to TRBJ2-7; D is unclear. Trimming shortened V by 1 base and J by 1 base, and 5 bases separated the two germline ends. Germline CDR1 reads PRHDT; CDR2 reads FYEKMQ (reference sequence). This CDR3 region has 13 residues. The CDR3 spells CASSLAPSYEQYF. The DNA for the CDR3 is TGTGCCAGCAGCTTAGCCCCATCCTACGAGCAGTACTTC.

The chain combines TRBV4-3 with TRBJ1-1; TRBD1 agrees at 7 bases. Germline CDR1 reads LGHNA; CDR2 reads YSLEER. The V gene end was trimmed by 4 bases and the J gene end by 4 bases; junction bases not matched to a gene: 21. The CDR3 spans 19 residues. CDR3 nucleotide sequence: TGCGCCAGCAGCCGAAAACTAATCGGGACAGCCGCCGAGGGCACTGAAGCTTTCTTT. As protein: CASSRKLIGTAAEGTEAFF.

The rearrangement uses TRBV5-1 and TRBJ2-7; 10 nucleotides match TRBD2. The length of the CDR3 is 15 residues. Trimming took 4 bases from V and 7 from J; bases not matched to a gene: 11. CDR1 is SGHRS, CDR2 YFSETQ, per germline. The CDR3 sequence: CASSVASGSSGEQYF. CDR3 DNA sequence: TGCGCCAGCAGCGTAGCTAGCGGGAGCTCCGGGGAGCAGTACTTC.

The chain recombines TRBV30 with TRBJ1-5, with D perhaps TRBD1 (5 bases). Germline V CDR1 and CDR2: GTSNPN, SVGIG (reference sequence). The germline V and J ends were trimmed by 5 bases and 4 bases, with 18 bases remaining between them. There are 15 residues in the CDR3. This CDR3 reads CAWGVVGLSNQPQHF. CDR3 sequence (DNA): TGTGCCTGGGGGGTGGTGGGGCTTAGTAATCAGCCCCAGCATTTT.

The V call is TRBV7-9, the J call TRBJ2-7; maybe TRBD2 (6 bases). The germline V gene has CDR1 SEHNR and CDR2 FQNEAQ (reference sequence). The ends were cut back, 3 bases at V and 7 bases at J, with 19 bases in the middle. The CDR3 extends over 15 amino acids. The CDR3 loop reads CASSFGVGGALEQYF. CDR3 nucleotides: TGTGCCAGCAGCTTCGGGGTGGGAGGAGCTTTAGAGCAGTACTTC.

The chain is built from TRBV7-5 and TRBJ1-3; TRBD1 was called by the table and not checked on the DNA. TRBV7-5 is designated a pseudogene. This CDR3 has 16 amino acids. The CDR3 is CVEQGDIPSSGNTIYF. The CDR3 DNA follows: TGTGTCGAACAGGGGGATATCCCGAGCTCTGGAAACACCATATATTTT.